This T cell receptor beta chain is from a study of cytotoxic CD8 clonotypes in ibrutinib-treated CLL. Study details: Some 10 relapsed/refractory, roughly 15 treatment-naive; some 18 IGHV unmutated.

The CDR3 runs 15 residues. This clone has a single count. Antigen unknown. Study-wide results and caveats: Clonotypes that were public were uncommon, and they contracted or stayed stable on treatment. Ibrutinib response saw clonality rise, and progression saw it return toward baseline. Exceeding age-matched healthy donors, baseline clonality also tracked the counts of circulating CD8+ T cells.

TCRdb keeps only in-frame clones here, not all; method: immunoSEQ multiplex PCR. The sample lists some 92,000 clones; 70% to 80% were seen once. The sample was PBMCs, taken after 24 months of ibrutinib treatment. The V and J genes are TRBV21-1 and TRBJ1-3; the table's D gene call, TRBD1, was not cross checked with the DNA. TRBV21-1 is shown as a pseudogene. The source of this sequence is a human donor with chronic lymphocytic leukemia. The CDR3 loop reads CASSKGDRVENTIYF. The CDR3 DNA reads TGTGCCAGCAGCAAAGGGGACAGGGTAGAAAACACCATATATTTT.